Listed below are T cell receptor beta chains from one sample, sequenced in a study of blood T cell repertoires in COVID-19. Sequencing was performed with immunoSEQ multiplex PCR; in TCRdb, only in-frame clones are kept and a portion is missing. The sample has roughly 97,000 clones, around 87% seen once; the top ten hold less than 20%. The sequenced sample consisted of peripheral blood. These receptors all come from a human donor in a cohort sampled during active COVID-19. Both conserved end residues are part of each CDR3. The order of the fields is CDR3 protein, CDR3 DNA, clone size, J gene, D gene, V gene. The D gene is left open where the match is weak. Clone sizes are given selectively: once, few, many, or a class where the clone is expanded.

CDR3aa: CASRQGGDREGNEQFF; CDR3nt: TGTGCCAGCAGGCAAGGGGGGGACAGGGAGGGCAATGAGCAGTTCTTC; abundance: -; j_gene: TRBJ2-1; d_gene: TRBD1; v_gene: TRBV3-1/TRBV3-2
CDR3aa: CASRPETVGSNEQFF; CDR3nt: TGTGCCAGCAGACCCGAGACAGTTGGGTCCAATGAGCAGTTCTTC; abundance: once; j_gene: TRBJ2-1; d_gene: -; v_gene: TRBV6-4
CDR3aa: CASSLSSGRLSGEQFF; CDR3nt: TGTGCCAGCAGCTTGTCTAGCGGGAGGTTAAGCGGTGAGCAGTTCTTC; abundance: -; j_gene: TRBJ2-1; d_gene: TRBD2; v_gene: TRBV7-9
CDR3aa: CATSLLGTAYEQYF; CDR3nt: TGTGCCACCAGTTTGTTGGGGACAGCCTACGAGCAGTACTTC; abundance: -; j_gene: TRBJ2-7; d_gene: TRBD1; v_gene: TRBV15
CDR3aa: CASSVTGNGNTIYF; CDR3nt: TGTGCCAGCAGCGTTACAGGGAACGGAAACACCATATATTTT; abundance: -; j_gene: TRBJ1-3; d_gene: -; v_gene: TRBV2
CDR3aa: CASRDPGRGNEKLFF; CDR3nt: TGTGCCAGTCGAGACCCAGGGAGGGGAAATGAAAAACTGTTTTTT; abundance: -; j_gene: TRBJ1-4; d_gene: -; v_gene: TRBV19
CDR3aa: CASSLAPWDRGLYEQYF; CDR3nt: TGTGCCAGCAGCTTGGCCCCTTGGGACAGGGGGTTATACGAGCAGTACTTC; abundance: -; j_gene: TRBJ2-7; d_gene: TRBD1; v_gene: TRBV5-5
CDR3aa: CASSVGTSGRSSYNEQFF; CDR3nt: TGTGCCAGCAGCGTAGGCACTAGCGGGCGGAGCTCCTACAATGAGCAGTTCTTC; abundance: -; j_gene: TRBJ2-1; d_gene: TRBD2; v_gene: TRBV7-8
CDR3aa: CASSFGQGWFYEQYF; CDR3nt: TGTGCCAGCAGTTTTGGACAGGGGTGGTTTTACGAGCAGTACTTC; abundance: -; j_gene: TRBJ2-7; d_gene: TRBD1; v_gene: TRBV28
CDR3aa: CSVDGGGTGGTYGYTF; CDR3nt: TGCAGCGTTGATGGAGGCGGGACAGGGGGCACCTATGGCTACACCTTC; abundance: -; j_gene: TRBJ1-2; d_gene: TRBD1; v_gene: TRBV29-1
CDR3aa: CASSPTRASGNTYSGANVLTF; CDR3nt: TGTGCCAGCAGCCCGACCCGGGCTAGCGGAAACACCTACTCTGGGGCCAACGTCCTGACTTTC; abundance: once; j_gene: TRBJ2-6; d_gene: TRBD2; v_gene: TRBV7-3
CDR3aa: CASSLGLAGAYEQYF; CDR3nt: TGTGCCAGCAGTTTAGGGCTAGCGGGAGCCTACGAGCAGTACTTC; abundance: -; j_gene: TRBJ2-7; d_gene: TRBD2; v_gene: TRBV27
CDR3aa: CASSSKGDTQYF; CDR3nt: TGTGCCAGCAGTTCCAAGGGGGATACGCAGTATTTT; abundance: -; j_gene: TRBJ2-3; d_gene: -; v_gene: TRBV6-5
CDR3aa: CASSHGTDAYEQYF; CDR3nt: TGTGCCAGCAGCCACGGGACTGATGCCTACGAGCAGTACTTC; abundance: -; j_gene: TRBJ2-7; d_gene: -; v_gene: TRBV11-3
CDR3aa: CASSSSGTYSAFGNTIYF; CDR3nt: TGCGCCAGCAGTTCCTCAGGCACCTATTCCGCCTTCGGAAACACCATATATTTT; abundance: -; j_gene: TRBJ1-3; d_gene: -; v_gene: TRBV5-1
CDR3aa: CASNPGANTGELFF; CDR3nt: TGCGCCAGCAACCCGGGAGCGAACACCGGGGAGCTGTTTTTT; abundance: -; j_gene: TRBJ2-2; d_gene: -; v_gene: TRBV5-1
CDR3aa: CASRWQTGELFF; CDR3nt: TGTGCCAGCAGGTGGCAGACCGGGGAGCTGTTTTTT; abundance: -; j_gene: TRBJ2-2; d_gene: -; v_gene: TRBV3-1/TRBV3-2
CDR3aa: CASTLVRYGFEQYF; CDR3nt: TGTGCCAGCACCCTAGTCCGATACGGTTTCGAGCAGTACTTC; abundance: -; j_gene: TRBJ2-7; d_gene: -; v_gene: TRBV28
CDR3aa: CASSVGASGGVRETQYF; CDR3nt: TGTGCCAGCAGCGTAGGGGCTAGCGGGGGGGTCAGGGAGACCCAGTACTTC; abundance: -; j_gene: TRBJ2-5; d_gene: TRBD2; v_gene: TRBV9
CDR3aa: CASSISGRSYNEQFF; CDR3nt: TGTGCCAGCAGTATTAGCGGGAGGTCCTACAATGAGCAGTTCTTC; abundance: -; j_gene: TRBJ2-1; d_gene: TRBD2; v_gene: TRBV27
CDR3aa: CASSTGGEQFF; CDR3nt: TGTGCCAGCAGTACCGGAGGGGAGCAGTTCTTC; abundance: -; j_gene: TRBJ2-1; d_gene: -; v_gene: TRBV2
CDR3aa: CASSYSAGGVEAEAFF; CDR3nt: TGTGCCAGCAGTTACTCTGCGGGGGGTGTGGAGGCTGAAGCTTTCTTT; abundance: few; j_gene: TRBJ1-1; d_gene: -; v_gene: TRBV6-2/TRBV6-3
CDR3aa: CASLPDNRVGNEKLFF; CDR3nt: TGTGCCAGTCTCCCGGACAATAGGGTCGGTAATGAAAAACTGTTTTTT; abundance: -; j_gene: TRBJ1-4; d_gene: -; v_gene: TRBV28
CDR3aa: CASSEWVESSSPLHF; CDR3nt: TGTGCCAGCAGTGAATGGGTGGAGTCAAGTTCACCCCTCCACTTT; abundance: -; j_gene: TRBJ1-6; d_gene: -; v_gene: TRBV25-1
CDR3aa: CASSVSLKERVKNIQYF; CDR3nt: TGTGCCAGCAGTGTGAGCTTGAAGGAGAGGGTGAAAAACATTCAGTACTTC; abundance: -; j_gene: TRBJ2-4; d_gene: -; v_gene: TRBV27
CDR3aa: CASSLDLKINQPQHF; CDR3nt: TGTGCCAGCAGCTTAGATCTTAAAATTAATCAGCCCCAGCATTTT; abundance: -; j_gene: TRBJ1-5; d_gene: -; v_gene: TRBV11-2
CDR3aa: CASSLGDRGVYF; CDR3nt: TGTGCCAGCAGCTTAGGAGACAGGGGGGTGTACTTC; abundance: -; j_gene: TRBJ2-7; d_gene: TRBD1; v_gene: TRBV7-9
CDR3aa: CASSLTGQSSYNEQFF; CDR3nt: TGTGCCAGCAGCTTAACGGGACAGAGCTCCTACAATGAGCAGTTCTTC; abundance: -; j_gene: TRBJ2-1; d_gene: TRBD1; v_gene: TRBV7-3
CDR3aa: CASSFRGDSPLHF; CDR3nt: TGTGCCAGCAGTTTCCGGGGGGATTCACCCCTCCACTTT; abundance: -; j_gene: TRBJ1-6; d_gene: -; v_gene: TRBV6-5
CDR3aa: CASSRLGDPPETQYF; CDR3nt: TGCGCCAGCAGCCGACTAGGGGATCCACCGGAGACCCAGTACTTC; abundance: -; j_gene: TRBJ2-5; d_gene: -; v_gene: TRBV5-1
CDR3aa: CASSLAFLGSNRGPYEQYF; CDR3nt: TGTGCCAGCAGCTTAGCTTTTTTAGGGTCGAACAGGGGGCCCTACGAGCAGTACTTC; abundance: -; j_gene: TRBJ2-7; d_gene: TRBD1; v_gene: TRBV7-8
CDR3aa: CASSPETGNPSGNTIYF; CDR3nt: TGCGCCAGCAGCCCAGAAACAGGGAACCCCTCTGGAAACACCATATATTTT; abundance: -; j_gene: TRBJ1-3; d_gene: -; v_gene: TRBV5-1
CDR3aa: CASSPGVNTEAFF; CDR3nt: TGTGCCAGCTCACCAGGAGTGAACACTGAAGCTTTCTTT; abundance: -; j_gene: TRBJ1-1; d_gene: -; v_gene: TRBV18
CDR3aa: CASTPTDRGDSPLHF; CDR3nt: TGTGCCAGCACCCCTACCGACAGGGGCGATTCACCCCTCCACTTT; abundance: -; j_gene: TRBJ1-6; d_gene: TRBD1; v_gene: TRBV6-2/TRBV6-3
CDR3aa: CASSLPPGAQYF; CDR3nt: TGTGCCAGCAGCCTCCCGCCGGGGGCCCAGTACTTC; abundance: -; j_gene: TRBJ2-5; d_gene: -; v_gene: TRBV3-1/TRBV3-2
CDR3aa: CASSEGLGTSGRDNEQFF; CDR3nt: TGTGCCAGCAGTGAAGGGCTCGGGACTAGCGGGAGAGACAATGAGCAGTTCTTC; abundance: -; j_gene: TRBJ2-1; d_gene: TRBD2; v_gene: TRBV2
CDR3aa: CASSLEYGGNYGYTF; CDR3nt: TGCGCCAGCAGCTTGGAGTACGGGGGTAACTATGGCTACACCTTC; abundance: -; j_gene: TRBJ1-2; d_gene: -; v_gene: TRBV5-1
CDR3aa: CASRQGPVSNTIYF; CDR3nt: TGTGCCAGCAGACAGGGCCCGGTATCGAACACCATATATTTT; abundance: once; j_gene: TRBJ1-3; d_gene: -; v_gene: TRBV2
CDR3aa: CASSFWLRTRYNSPLHF; CDR3nt: TGTGCCAGCAGTTTTTGGTTACGAACCAGATATAATTCACCCCTCCACTTT; abundance: -; j_gene: TRBJ1-6; d_gene: -; v_gene: TRBV28
CDR3aa: CASNHLAGGNEQFF; CDR3nt: TGTGCCAGCAACCATCTAGCGGGAGGAAATGAGCAGTTCTTC; abundance: -; j_gene: TRBJ2-1; d_gene: TRBD2; v_gene: TRBV11-2
CDR3aa: CASSKPGQGEVGELFF; CDR3nt: TGTGCCAGCAGCAAGCCGGGACAGGGGGAGGTCGGGGAGCTGTTTTTT; abundance: -; j_gene: TRBJ2-2; d_gene: TRBD1; v_gene: TRBV5-4
CDR3aa: CASSPLAKTDTQYF; CDR3nt: TGTGCCAGCAGCCCACTAGCGAAAACAGATACGCAGTATTTT; abundance: -; j_gene: TRBJ2-3; d_gene: TRBD2; v_gene: TRBV7-3
CDR3aa: CASSSWTGGDYGYTF; CDR3nt: TGTGCCAGCAGTTCTTGGACAGGGGGTGACTATGGCTACACCTTC; abundance: -; j_gene: TRBJ1-2; d_gene: TRBD1; v_gene: TRBV6-5
CDR3aa: CASGLNYGYTF; CDR3nt: TGTGCCTCTGGACTTAACTATGGCTACACCTTC; abundance: -; j_gene: TRBJ1-2; d_gene: -; v_gene: TRBV19
CDR3aa: CASNSAGQVNNEQFF; CDR3nt: TGTGCCAGCAACTCGGCTGGACAGGTAAACAATGAGCAGTTCTTC; abundance: few; j_gene: TRBJ2-1; d_gene: TRBD1; v_gene: TRBV25-1
CDR3aa: CATTWGRGSETQYF; CDR3nt: TGTGCCACCACCTGGGGCAGGGGTTCTGAGACCCAGTACTTC; abundance: -; j_gene: TRBJ2-5; d_gene: -; v_gene: TRBV2
CDR3aa: CASSPGLAGGPSLYNEQFF; CDR3nt: TGCGCCAGCAGCCCAGGACTAGCGGGAGGGCCTTCCCTCTACAATGAGCAGTTCTTC; abundance: -; j_gene: TRBJ2-1; d_gene: TRBD2; v_gene: TRBV5-1
CDR3aa: CASGGQGWTEAFF; CDR3nt: TGCGCCAGCGGAGGACAGGGCTGGACTGAAGCTTTCTTT; abundance: -; j_gene: TRBJ1-1; d_gene: TRBD1; v_gene: TRBV5-1
CDR3aa: CASVTGLAGSEQFF; CDR3nt: TGTGCTAGTGTTACCGGACTAGCGGGAAGTGAGCAGTTCTTC; abundance: -; j_gene: TRBJ2-1; d_gene: TRBD2; v_gene: TRBV12-5
CDR3aa: CSASFPLSSYEQYF; CDR3nt: TGCAGTGCTAGTTTCCCACTAAGCTCCTACGAGCAGTACTTC; abundance: -; j_gene: TRBJ2-7; d_gene: -; v_gene: TRBV20-1